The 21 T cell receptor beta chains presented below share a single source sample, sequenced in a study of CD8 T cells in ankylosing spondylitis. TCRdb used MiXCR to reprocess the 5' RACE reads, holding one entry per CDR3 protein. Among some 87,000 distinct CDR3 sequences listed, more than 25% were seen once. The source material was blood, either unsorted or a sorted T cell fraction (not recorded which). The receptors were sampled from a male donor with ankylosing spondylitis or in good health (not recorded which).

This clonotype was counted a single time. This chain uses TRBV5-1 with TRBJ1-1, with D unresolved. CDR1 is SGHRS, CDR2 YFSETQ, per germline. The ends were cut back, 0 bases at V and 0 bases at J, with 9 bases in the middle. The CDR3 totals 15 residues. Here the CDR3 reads CASSLDGPLNTEAFF. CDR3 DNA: TGCGCCAGCAGCTTGGACGGGCCTCTGAACACTGAAGCTTTCTTT. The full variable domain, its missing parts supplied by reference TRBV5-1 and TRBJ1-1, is KAGVTQTPRYLIKTRGQQVTLSCSPISGHRSVSWYQQTPGQGLQFLFEYFSETQRNKGNFPGRFSGRQFSNSRSEMNVSTLELGDSALYLCASSLDGPLNTEAFFGQGTRLTVV.

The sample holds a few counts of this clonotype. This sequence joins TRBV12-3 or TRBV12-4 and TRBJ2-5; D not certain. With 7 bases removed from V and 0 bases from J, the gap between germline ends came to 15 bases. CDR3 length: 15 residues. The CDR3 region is CASTSLGLNQETQYF. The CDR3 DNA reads TGTGCCAGCACCTCGTTGGGCCTTAACCAAGAGACCCAGTACTTC.

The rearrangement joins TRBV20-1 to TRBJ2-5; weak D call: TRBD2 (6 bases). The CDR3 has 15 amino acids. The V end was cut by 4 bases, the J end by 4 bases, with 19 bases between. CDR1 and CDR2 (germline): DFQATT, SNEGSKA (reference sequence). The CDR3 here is CSANPLIGRGETQYF. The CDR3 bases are TGCAGTGCTAATCCTCTGATAGGGCGGGGAGAGACCCAGTACTTC.

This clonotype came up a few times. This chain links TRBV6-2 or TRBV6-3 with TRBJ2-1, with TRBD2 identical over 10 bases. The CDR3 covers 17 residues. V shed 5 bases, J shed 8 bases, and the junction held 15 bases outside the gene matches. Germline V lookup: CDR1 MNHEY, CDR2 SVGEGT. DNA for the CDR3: TGTGCCAGCAGTCGCCGCGCTCTAGCGGGAGTTTCATATGAGCAGTTCTTC. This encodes CASSRRALAGVSYEQFF.

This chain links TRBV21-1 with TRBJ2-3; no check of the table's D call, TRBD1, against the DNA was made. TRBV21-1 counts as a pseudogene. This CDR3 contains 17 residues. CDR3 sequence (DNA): TGTGCCAGCAGCAAAGTTGTCAGTCGGGGCCGCCCAGATACGCAGTATTTT. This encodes CASSKVVSRGRPDTQYF.

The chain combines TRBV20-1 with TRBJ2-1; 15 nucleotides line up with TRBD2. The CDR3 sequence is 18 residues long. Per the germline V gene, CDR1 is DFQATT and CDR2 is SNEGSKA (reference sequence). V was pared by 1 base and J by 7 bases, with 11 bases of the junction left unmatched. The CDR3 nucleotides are TGCAGTGCTAGAGTCGAAACCCGGACTAGCGGGAGGGGGAATGAGCAGTTCTTC. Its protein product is CSARVETRTSGRGNEQFF.

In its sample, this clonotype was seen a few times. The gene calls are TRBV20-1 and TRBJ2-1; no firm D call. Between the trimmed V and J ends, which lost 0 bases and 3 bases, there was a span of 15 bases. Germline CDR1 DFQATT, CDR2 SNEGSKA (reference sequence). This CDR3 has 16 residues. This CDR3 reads CSAREPTRSIYNEQFF. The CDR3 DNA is TGCAGTGCTAGAGAGCCCACAAGGTCGATCTACAATGAGCAGTTCTTC.

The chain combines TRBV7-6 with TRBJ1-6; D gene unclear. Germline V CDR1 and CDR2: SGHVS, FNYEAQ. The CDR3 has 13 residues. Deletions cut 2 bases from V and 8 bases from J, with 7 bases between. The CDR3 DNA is TGTGCCAGCAGCTTATCGGGCGATTCACCCCTCCACTTT. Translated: CASSLSGDSPLHF.

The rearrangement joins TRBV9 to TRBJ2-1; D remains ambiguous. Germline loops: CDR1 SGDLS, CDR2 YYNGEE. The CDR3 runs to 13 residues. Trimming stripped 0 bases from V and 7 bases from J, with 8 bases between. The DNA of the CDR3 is TGTGCCAGCAGCGTAGGGACCTGGAATGAGCAGTTCTTC. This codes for CASSVGTWNEQFF.

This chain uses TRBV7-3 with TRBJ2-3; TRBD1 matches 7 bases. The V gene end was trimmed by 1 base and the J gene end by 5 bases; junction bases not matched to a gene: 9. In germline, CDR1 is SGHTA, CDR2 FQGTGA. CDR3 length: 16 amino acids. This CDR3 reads CASSLNTGVFGDTQYF. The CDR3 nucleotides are TGTGCCAGCAGCTTAAATACAGGGGTTTTCGGAGATACGCAGTATTTT.

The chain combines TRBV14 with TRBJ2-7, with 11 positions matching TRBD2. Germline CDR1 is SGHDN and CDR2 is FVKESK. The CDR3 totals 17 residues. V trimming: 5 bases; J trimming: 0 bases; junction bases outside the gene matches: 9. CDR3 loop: CASSSDRTSGFSYEQYF. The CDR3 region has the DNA TGTGCCAGCAGCTCCGACAGGACTAGCGGGTTCTCCTACGAGCAGTACTTC. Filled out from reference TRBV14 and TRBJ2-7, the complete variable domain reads EAGVTQFPSHSVIEKGQTVTLRCDPISGHDNLYWYRRVMGKEIKFLLHFVKESKQDESGMPNNRFLAERTGGTYSTLKVQPAELEDSGVYFCASSSDRTSGFSYEQYFGPGTRLTVT.

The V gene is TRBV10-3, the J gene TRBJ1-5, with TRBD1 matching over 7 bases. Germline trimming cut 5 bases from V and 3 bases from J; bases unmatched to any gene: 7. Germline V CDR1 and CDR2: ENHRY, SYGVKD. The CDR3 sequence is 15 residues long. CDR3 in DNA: TGTGCCATCAGTAAGGACAGGCTTGACAATCAGCCCCAGCATTTT. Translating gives CAISKDRLDNQPQHF.

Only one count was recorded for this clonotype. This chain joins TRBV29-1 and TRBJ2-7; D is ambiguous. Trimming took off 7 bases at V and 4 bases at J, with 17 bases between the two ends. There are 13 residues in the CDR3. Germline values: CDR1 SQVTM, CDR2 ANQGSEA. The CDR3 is CSAWATATYEQYF. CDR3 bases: TGCAGCGCGTGGGCTACAGCGACGTACGAGCAGTACTTC.

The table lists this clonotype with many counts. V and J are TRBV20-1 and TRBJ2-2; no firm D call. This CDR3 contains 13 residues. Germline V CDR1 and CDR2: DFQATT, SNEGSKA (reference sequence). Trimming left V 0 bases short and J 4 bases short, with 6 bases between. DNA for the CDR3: TGCAGTGCTAGAGATCATAGCACCGGGGAGCTGTTTTTT. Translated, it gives CSARDHSTGELFF.

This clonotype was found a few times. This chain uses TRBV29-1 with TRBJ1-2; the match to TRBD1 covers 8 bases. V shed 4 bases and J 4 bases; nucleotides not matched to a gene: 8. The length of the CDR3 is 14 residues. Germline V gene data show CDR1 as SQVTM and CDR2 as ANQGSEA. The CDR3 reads CSVADRGELYGYTF. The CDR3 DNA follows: TGCAGCGTTGCCGACAGGGGAGAACTCTATGGCTACACCTTC.

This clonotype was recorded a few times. CDR3 sequence: CSATGRDSYRDILQYF. The CDR3 region has the DNA TGCAGTGCTACAGGAAGAGACTCCTACCGGGACATCCTTCAGTACTTC. The rearrangement links TRBV20-1 to TRBJ2-4, with a possible D match to TRBD1 (6 bases). The CDR3 consists of 16 residues. V shed 4 bases and J shed 11 bases, with 27 bases lying between them. Germline CDR1 reads DFQATT; CDR2 reads SNEGSKA (reference sequence).

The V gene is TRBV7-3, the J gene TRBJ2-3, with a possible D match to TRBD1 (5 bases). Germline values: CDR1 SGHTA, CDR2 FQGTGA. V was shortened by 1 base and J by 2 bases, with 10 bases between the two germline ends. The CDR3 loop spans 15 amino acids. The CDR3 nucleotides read TGTGCCAGCAGCTTAAGGGCAGGGTCCACAGATACGCAGTATTTT. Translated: CASSLRAGSTDTQYF.

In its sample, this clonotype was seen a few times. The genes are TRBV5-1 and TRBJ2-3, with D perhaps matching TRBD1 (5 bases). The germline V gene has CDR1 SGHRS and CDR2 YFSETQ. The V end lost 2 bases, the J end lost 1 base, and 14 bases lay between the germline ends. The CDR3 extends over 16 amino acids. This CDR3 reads CASSLVRDRRTDTQYF. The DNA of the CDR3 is TGCGCCAGCAGCTTAGTCCGAGACAGACGCACAGATACGCAGTATTTT. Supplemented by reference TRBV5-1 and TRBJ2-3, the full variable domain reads KAGVTQTPRYLIKTRGQQVTLSCSPISGHRSVSWYQQTPGQGLQFLFEYFSETQRNKGNFPGRFSGRQFSNSRSEMNVSTLELGDSALYLCASSLVRDRRTDTQYFGPGTRLTVL.

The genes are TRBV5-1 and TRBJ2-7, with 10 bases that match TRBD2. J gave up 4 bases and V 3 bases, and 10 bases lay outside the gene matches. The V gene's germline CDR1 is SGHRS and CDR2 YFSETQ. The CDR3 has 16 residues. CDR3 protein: CASSYTSTSGLYEQYF. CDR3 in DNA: TGCGCCAGCAGCTATACTTCGACTAGCGGGTTGTACGAGCAGTACTTC.

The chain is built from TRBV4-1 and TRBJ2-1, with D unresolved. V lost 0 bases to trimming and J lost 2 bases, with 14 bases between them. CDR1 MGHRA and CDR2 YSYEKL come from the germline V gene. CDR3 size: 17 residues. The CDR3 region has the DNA TGCGCCAGCAGCCAAGATCCTTTGGTGCCCGCCTACAATGAGCAGTTCTTC. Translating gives CASSQDPLVPAYNEQFF.

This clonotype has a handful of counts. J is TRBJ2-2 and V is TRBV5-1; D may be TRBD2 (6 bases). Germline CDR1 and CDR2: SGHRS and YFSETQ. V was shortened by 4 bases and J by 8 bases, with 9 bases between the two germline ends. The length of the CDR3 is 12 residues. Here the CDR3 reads CASSLEGGELFF. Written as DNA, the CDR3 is TGCGCCAGCAGCCTGGAGGGAGGGGAGCTGTTTTTT.